The source of this T cell receptor (beta chain) is a study of cytomegalovirus exposure and HLA in healthy donors (dated by TCRdb to between 2016 and 2019). In the study overall: An earlier analysis of more than 550 of the donors reported approximately 300 Gb of sequence data and 100 million to 120 million unique TCR beta sequences obtained from about 179 million T cells. About 310 gigabases of sequencing data and tens of millions of unique TCR sequences were included in an early release covering several hundred HLA-typed donors. An earlier analysis of several hundred of the donors used high-throughput TCR beta sequencing to judge whether each TCR beta V gene segment behaved as functional or pseudogenic. The study combined high-throughput TCR immunosequencing, statistical association of individual TCRs with disease status, and machine learning to predict cytomegalovirus infection status. The T cell repertoires of some 700 subjects were profiled by immunosequencing and related to cytomegalovirus serostatus. Of the approximately 400 genotyped donors, approximately 82% fell in the genetic ancestry cluster associated with self-reported Caucasian donors. The study aimed to test whether signatures of past pathogen exposure could be identified by cataloging public T cell receptors. HLA typing covered class I and class II loci at four-digit resolution. All discovery cohort repertoires had been generated on a single sequencing platform. A separate validation cohort of about 110 different subjects was used in addition to the approximately 700-subject first cohort. A later analysis re-analyzed previously published TCR beta repertoires from several hundred donors and added high-resolution HLA genotyping to study TCR occurrence patterns. Among roughly 370 genotyped donors of the cohort, an average of approximately 240,000 unique TCR beta nucleotide sequences were sequenced per donor, roughly 20% of them non-productive. Donor age, sex, ethnicity and CMV serostatus were compiled together with the repertoire data. Rather than drawing on any new phenotypic data, the later analysis identified candidate immune exposures from TCR beta sequences and the way those sequences occurred across donors. Typing coverage varied by locus: 629-630 donors for A, B, C, DRB1 and DQB1; around 560 for DQA1; nearly 610 for DPA1; more than 450 for DPB1. In a later genetic analysis, genome-wide SNP genotypes for about 65% of the roughly 670 donors were used, and that subset was treated as a discovery cohort. Because of strong linkage in the cohort, roughly five DR-DQ haplotypes were treated as single units for association and clustering.

The cohort consisted of 650 to 700 healthy bone marrow donors. At the time of sampling, every cohort member was nominally healthy, though immune exposures that went unrecorded were likely present. The donor tested CMV seropositive and was one of the 289 seropositive cohort members. Every donor gave a peripheral blood sample, and the peripheral blood mononuclear cells from that sample were used for TCR beta sequencing. Genomic DNA was extracted from the blood cell samples with the Qiagen DNeasy Blood Extraction Kit. The library came from the immunoSEQ multiplex PCR assay. A mixture of 60 forward primers for TCR Vbeta segments and 13 reverse primers for TCR Jbeta segments was used in the multiplex PCR. The CDR3 region of rearranged TCR beta genes was amplified from genomic DNA with a multiplex PCR assay. On the Illumina HiSeq System, the amplified TCR beta libraries were sequenced as 87-base-pair reads. On the study's bioinformatics: A later analysis tallied 75 million to 95 million unique TCR beta chains across the 600 to 700 repertoires, and some 10 million of those chains were shared by two or more donors. A nearest-neighbor algorithm error-corrected the raw reads and collapsed the reads into unique sequences, merging closely related sequences to remove PCR and sequencing errors. Alignment of CDR3 sequences to IMGT reference sequences was used to assign V, D and J gene segments. Each retained sequence needed at least a six-nucleotide match to both a V gene segment and a J gene segment. A rearrangement was called productive if the CDR3 had no stop codons and remained in frame with V and J, and every other rearrangement was called non-productive. Following IMGT convention, CDR3 was defined as the stretch from the second conserved V-encoded cysteine up to the conserved J-encoded phenylalanine. The earlier analysis of 587 of the donors excluded sequences that lacked an unambiguous match to a single V gene segment. In an earlier analysis of approximately 560 of the donors, a V segment was called functional when productive rearrangements were above 56.7%, and segregating when the standard deviation between donors exceeded 5%. A statistical classification framework was built to diagnose cytomegalovirus status from the catalog of TCR beta chain sequences. In a later analysis, TCR nucleotide sequences were compared against IMGT/GENE-DB human TR gene sequences so that V and J genes could be assigned. The TCRdist pipeline was used in a later analysis to assign CDR3 sequences and most-parsimonious VDJ recombination scenarios. In a later analysis, every TCR beta chain was defined by the combination of its CDR3 amino acid sequence and its V-gene family, and reads without a unique V-gene family were dropped. As a way to deal with suspected cross-contamination and a sequencing artifact, a later analysis dropped 450 to 700 nucleotide sequences that were highly shared and had low generation probability. A later analysis calculated a clonal expansion index for each public chain from normalized within-repertoire ranks of inferred template counts. In a later analysis, generation probabilities were computed using a VDJ recombination model fitted to out-of-frame rearrangements, and the results were checked against IGoR. In a later analysis, TCR-TCR, TCR-HLA and TCR-CMV co-occurrence was scored with hypergeometric tests, and a repertoire-size bias correction was applied to TCR pairs. To estimate false discovery rates, a later analysis permuted the HLA or CMV assignments 20 times. A later analysis grouped co-occurring TCRs with DBSCAN, adding TCRdist sequence similarity when clustering within HLA-allele-positive subsets. Co-occurrence clustering excluded repertoires with fewer than 30,000 or more than 120,000 public chains, plus five with anomalous nucleotide sharing. Sourced from immuneACCESS, this table was stored by TCRdb with only in-frame sequences that have V and J called. A share of the clones is absent; for the studies checked, an unresolved V gene accounts for under half, and the remainder has no known explanation. That table gives V, J and clone size, and the DNA gave D and trimming. Here the sample has 79,000 or so clones; more than 65% occur a single time. More than 15% of the sample is held by the ten biggest clonotypes.

Concerning this clone: Its antigen is currently not known. No much larger clone exists at a distance of one base, and base qualities are not known.

What the research found in general, with its limitations: Because HLA typing was unavailable for some donors at each locus, only the typed subset was used in association tests. Strong co-occurrence of HLA alleles, especially DR and DQ, made assigning TCR associations to individual alleles difficult. Because counts were too low, approximately 18 rarely observed V segments, including chromosome 9 orphons, were excluded from the earlier analysis of around 640 of the donors. Because the 87-base-pair reads could not distinguish some IMGT-functional V segments, including TRBV6-2 and TRBV6-3, those segments were excluded. The sequencing pipeline was judged likely to have produced a cluster of highly shared sequence variants as a technical artifact. A later analysis found that HLA-associated TCR beta chains were more clonally expanded and had lower generation probabilities than equally common non-associated chains. The study gave a list of 150 to 200 TCR beta chains associated with cytomegalovirus. According to a later analysis, most CMV-associated TCR beta chains appeared to be HLA-restricted, and the HLA associations seemed to be driven largely by CMV exposure. A later genetic analysis reported fewer N-insertions in productive TCRs among donors in an Asian-associated ancestry cluster than the roughly 690-donor mean. For the cohort, immune exposure information was limited to CMV serostatus. A later analysis found that TCR association rates varied across HLA loci, with DRB1 alleles showing the most associated TCRs and HLA-C alleles the fewest. Cytomegalovirus status was reported to be diagnosed by the classifier with high specificity and sensitivity in both the original and validation cohorts. A further reported finding was that TCR beta sequences accurately predicted the HLA-A and HLA-B alleles for most subjects in the first cohort. An association between a missense DCLRE1C variant and V-gene and J-gene trimming of TCR beta chains was found in a later genetic analysis and replicated in an independent cohort. Only TCR beta chains were sequenced in this cohort, and the absence of alpha or paired-chain data limited detectable features. A later analysis associated 15,000 to 20,000 TCR beta sequences with specific HLA alleles at a false discovery rate of 0.05. Linkage disequilibrium might explain the correlated functional status among segregating V segments, but an unknown experimental factor could not be excluded. In vitro tests confirmed that a few of the cytomegalovirus-associated TCR beta chains recognize cytomegalovirus antigens. While some public TCRs were present in many individuals, most TCR sequences turned up only very rarely across donors. Several of the top co-occurrence clusters appeared to be linked to parvovirus B19, influenza, CMV and Epstein-Barr virus, according to a later analysis. Presence/absence analyses assumed roughly uniform sequencing depth across donors, an assumption that may not hold. According to the authors, the approach could potentially be generalized to other disease states and immunological phenotypes. In an earlier analysis of about 600 of the donors, most TCR beta V segments appeared in productive rearrangements about 90% or about 30% of the time, broadly matching IMGT annotations.

At the junction V is shortened by 4 bases and J by 3 bases; bases outside the gene matches: 7. The germline V gene provides CDR1 SGHDT and CDR2 YYEEEE. The CDR3, from cysteine to phenylalanine, totals 15 residues. The DNA shown is the 45-base CDR3, in frame from base 1. Recombination linked TRBV5-6 to TRBJ2-1; 7 central nucleotides agree with TRBD2. Material: PBMCs. The receptor's source is a woman in her thirties or forties in good health and CMV-seropositive. In nucleotides, the sequence is TGTGCCAGCAGCCTGGAGGGAGGGAACTACAATGAGCAGTTCTTC. Protein translation: CASSLEGGNYNEQFF.